A selection of T cell receptor beta chains follows, all from one sample in a study of OX40 agonist ivuxolimab in advanced cancers. This table comes from immunoSEQ multiplex PCR, and its TCRdb copy is limited to in-frame clones, with some not included. Of 30,000 to 45,000 clones listed, more than 75% were seen once; the top ten hold about 13%. Material: CD4+ or CD8+ T cells sorted from blood, obtained in a trial of the OX40 agonist ivuxolimab. The receptors shown here come from an adult with an advanced solid tumor such as melanoma, head and neck, liver or kidney cancer. Both conserved end residues are trimmed from each CDR3. The order of the fields is clone size, J gene, V gene, CDR3 protein. Clone sizes are given selectively: once, few, many, or a class where the clone is expanded.

-	TRBJ1-1	TRBV29-1	SVAVGTEAF
once	TRBJ2-7	TRBV19	ASSTAGQANYEQY
-	TRBJ1-2	TRBV5-8	ASSLAANYGYT
-	TRBJ2-2	TRBV6-1	ASSEGPGTSNTGELF
-	TRBJ2-5	TRBV18	ASSETGPPLGRFETQY
-	TRBJ2-7	TRBV5-8	ASSSATGLNEQY
-	TRBJ2-5	TRBV28	ASSTLAGQETQY
-	TRBJ2-7	TRBV30	AWTSGQGGIYEQY
-	TRBJ2-1	TRBV28	ASSPTYNEQF
once	TRBJ2-5	TRBV7-9	ASSFDRYQETQY
-	TRBJ2-1	TRBV7-9	ASSLVGGRHEQF
-	TRBJ2-5	TRBV29-1	SVEGGSPIETQY
medium-sized	TRBJ2-1	TRBV27	ASSLTGAGNEQF
-	TRBJ2-1	TRBV7-3	ASSLIAGAYNEQF
-	TRBJ2-1	TRBV7-3	ASSSGGGNEQF
-	TRBJ1-2	TRBV18	ASSPGAGDSNYGYT
-	TRBJ2-1	TRBV9	ASSVGANEQF
-	TRBJ2-7	TRBV5-6	ASSLGRGDFRYEQY
-	TRBJ2-1	TRBV19	ASSLQGRFNEQF
-	TRBJ2-1	TRBV6-5	ASSRSGSVYNEQF
-	TRBJ2-5	TRBV9	ASSVLGSGLRETQY
-	TRBJ2-1	TRBV7-6	ASSRTSGDYNEQF
-	TRBJ1-5	TRBV19	ASSIVNGYSNQPQH
-	TRBJ2-1	TRBV9	ASSASGTVYNEQF
-	TRBJ2-7	TRBV9	ASSVLAGVNYEQY
-	TRBJ2-7	TRBV30	AWSQRGLTYEQY
-	TRBJ2-7	TRBV5-6	ASSLGLAGIIAYEQY
-	TRBJ2-7	TRBV11-2	ASSPTGSWRRSYEQY
-	TRBJ2-1	TRBV6-6	ASSYSIWGEQF
-	TRBJ2-7	TRBV7-8	ASSQGSSGSYEQY
once	TRBJ2-2	TRBV19	ASSIRYTGELF
-	TRBJ2-7	TRBV27	ASSFGQGTLWGQY
-	TRBJ2-2	TRBV27	ASSPDGLAGETGELF
-	TRBJ2-7	TRBV9	ASSEDGYEQY
-	TRBJ1-5	TRBV5-5	ASSQGRDQPQH
-	TRBJ2-5	TRBV5-4	ASSPPTGEETQY
-	TRBJ1-2	TRBV5-4	ASSYGPQSLGYT
-	TRBJ2-7	TRBV6-6	ASSYSLGQSYEQY